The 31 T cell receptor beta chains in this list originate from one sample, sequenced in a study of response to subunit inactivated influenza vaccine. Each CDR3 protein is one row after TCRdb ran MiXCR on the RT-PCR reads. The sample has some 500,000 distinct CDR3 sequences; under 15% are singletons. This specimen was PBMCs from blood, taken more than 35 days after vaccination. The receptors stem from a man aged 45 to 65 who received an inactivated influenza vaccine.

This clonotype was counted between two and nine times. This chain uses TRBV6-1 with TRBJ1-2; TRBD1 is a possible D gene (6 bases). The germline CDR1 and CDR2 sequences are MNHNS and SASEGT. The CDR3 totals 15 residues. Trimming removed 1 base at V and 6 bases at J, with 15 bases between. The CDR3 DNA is TGTGCCAGCAGTGAAGGCGGGCAGGGGACGGATGGCTACACCTTC. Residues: CASSEGGQGTDGYTF.

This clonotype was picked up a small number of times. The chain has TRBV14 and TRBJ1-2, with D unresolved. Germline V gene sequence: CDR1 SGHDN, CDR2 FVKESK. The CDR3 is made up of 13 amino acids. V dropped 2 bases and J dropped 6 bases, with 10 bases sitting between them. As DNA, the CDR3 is TGTGCCAGCAGCCAACAAAGAACGGATGGCTACACCTTC. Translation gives CASSQQRTDGYTF. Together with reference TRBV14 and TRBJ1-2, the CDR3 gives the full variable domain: EAGVTQFPSHSVIEKGQTVTLRCDPISGHDNLYWYRRVMGKEIKFLLHFVKESKQDESGMPNNRFLAERTGGTYSTLKVQPAELEDSGVYFCASSQQRTDGYTFGSGTRLTVV.

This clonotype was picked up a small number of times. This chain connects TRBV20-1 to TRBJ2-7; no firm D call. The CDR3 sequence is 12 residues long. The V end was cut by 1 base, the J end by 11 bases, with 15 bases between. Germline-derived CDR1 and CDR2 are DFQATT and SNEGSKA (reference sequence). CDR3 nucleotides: TGCAGTGCTAGAGGAACTACGGCCGACGAGTACTTC. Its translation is CSARGTTADEYF.

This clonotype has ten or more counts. The CDR3, as DNA: TGTGCCAGCAGCCTGGAGGGCCCGTACAATGAGCAGTTCTTC. Its translation: CASSLEGPYNEQFF. The V gene is TRBV7-9, the J gene TRBJ2-1; D is possibly TRBD2 (6 bases). Germline V lookup: CDR1 SEHNR, CDR2 FQNEAQ (reference sequence). The CDR3 extends over 14 amino acids. V was shortened by 5 bases and J by 4 bases, with 12 bases between the two germline ends.

As DNA, the CDR3 is TGTGCCAGCAGTGAAGCTCCCCGTGAAGCTTTCTTT. Translating it yields CASSEAPREAFF. The chain is built from TRBV2 and TRBJ1-1, with D uncertain. The CDR3 extends over 12 amino acids. The V end was cut by 0 bases, the J end by 7 bases, with 6 bases between. Germline V gives CDR1 SNHLY, CDR2 FYNNEI. The full variable domain, completed using reference TRBV2 and TRBJ1-1, is EPEVTQTPSHQVTQMGQEVILRCVPISNHLYFYWYRQILGQKVEFLVSFYNNEISEKSEIFDDQFSVERPDGSNFTLKIRSTKLEDSAMYFCASSEAPREAFFGQGTRLTVV.

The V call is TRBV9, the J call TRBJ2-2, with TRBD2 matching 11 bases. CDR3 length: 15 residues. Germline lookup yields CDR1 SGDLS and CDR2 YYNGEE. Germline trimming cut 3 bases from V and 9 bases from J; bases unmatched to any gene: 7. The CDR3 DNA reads TGTGCCAGCAGCGCTCTTTTAGCGGGAGGGCGGGAGCTGTTTTTT. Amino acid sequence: CASSALLAGGRELFF. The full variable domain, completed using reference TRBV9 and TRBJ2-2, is DSGVTQTPKHLITATGQRVTLRCSPRSGDLSVYWYQQSLDQGLQFLIQYYNGEERAKGNILERFSAQQFPDLHSELNLSSLELGDSALYFCASSALLAGGRELFFGEGSRLTVL.

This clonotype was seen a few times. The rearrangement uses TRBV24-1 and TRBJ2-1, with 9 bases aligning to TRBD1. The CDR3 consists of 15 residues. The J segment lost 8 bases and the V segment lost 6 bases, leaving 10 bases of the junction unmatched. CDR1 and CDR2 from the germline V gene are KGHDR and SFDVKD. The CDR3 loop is CATSNTKQGADEQFF. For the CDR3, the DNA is TGTGCCACCAGTAACACCAAACAGGGGGCGGATGAGCAGTTCTTC.

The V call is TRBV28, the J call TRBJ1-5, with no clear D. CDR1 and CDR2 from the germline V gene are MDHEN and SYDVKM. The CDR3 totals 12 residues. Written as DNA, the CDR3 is TGTGCATCGGACGGGGAAGGACAGCCCCAGCATTTT. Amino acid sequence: CASDGEGQPQHF.

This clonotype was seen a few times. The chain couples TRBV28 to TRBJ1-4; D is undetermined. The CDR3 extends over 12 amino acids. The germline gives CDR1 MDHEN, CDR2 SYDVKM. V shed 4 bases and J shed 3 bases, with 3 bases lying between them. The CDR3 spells CASSSANEKLFF. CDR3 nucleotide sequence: TGTGCCAGCAGTTCAGCTAATGAAAAACTGTTTTTT.

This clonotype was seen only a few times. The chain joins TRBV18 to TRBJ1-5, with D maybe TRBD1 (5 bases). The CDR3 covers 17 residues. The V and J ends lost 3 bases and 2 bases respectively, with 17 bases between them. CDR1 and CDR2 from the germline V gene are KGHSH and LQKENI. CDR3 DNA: TGTGCCAGCTCACCCCGGGACGCCGGTGGGGGCAATCAGCCCCAGCATTTT. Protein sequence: CASSPRDAGGGNQPQHF.

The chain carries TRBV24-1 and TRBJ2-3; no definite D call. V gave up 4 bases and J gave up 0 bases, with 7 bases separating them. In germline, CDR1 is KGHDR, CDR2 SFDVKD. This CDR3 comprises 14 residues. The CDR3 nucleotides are TGTGCCACCAGTGAACCGGCGAGCACAGATACGCAGTATTTT. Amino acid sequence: CATSEPASTDTQYF.

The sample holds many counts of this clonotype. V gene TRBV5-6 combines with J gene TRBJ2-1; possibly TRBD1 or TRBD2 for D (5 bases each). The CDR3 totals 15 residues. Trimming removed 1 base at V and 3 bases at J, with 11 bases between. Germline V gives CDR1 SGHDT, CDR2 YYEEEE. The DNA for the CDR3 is TGTGCCAGCAGCTTGAGAGGGGCGGGCTACAATGAGCAGTTCTTC. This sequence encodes CASSLRGAGYNEQFF.

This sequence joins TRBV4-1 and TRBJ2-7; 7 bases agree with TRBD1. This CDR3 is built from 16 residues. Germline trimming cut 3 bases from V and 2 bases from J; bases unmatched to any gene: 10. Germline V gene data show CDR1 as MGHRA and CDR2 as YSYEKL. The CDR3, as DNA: TGCGCCAGCAGCCAGCTCGGGACAGAGATGGCCTACGAGCAGTACTTC. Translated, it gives CASSQLGTEMAYEQYF.

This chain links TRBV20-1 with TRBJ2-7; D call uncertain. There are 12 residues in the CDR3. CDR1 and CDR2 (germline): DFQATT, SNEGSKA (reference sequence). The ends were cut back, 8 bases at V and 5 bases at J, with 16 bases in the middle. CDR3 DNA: TGCAGTCTCGCTTTCGGAGACGACGAGCAGTACTTC. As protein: CSLAFGDDEQYF.

As DNA, the CDR3 is TGTGCCAGCAGCTTAGCGGTAGGGGCCAATCAGCCCCAGCATTTT. Translating it yields CASSLAVGANQPQHF. V usage is TRBV7-2 and J usage is TRBJ1-5; D is perhaps TRBD1 (5 bases). The CDR3 covers 15 residues. The ends were cut back, 0 bases at V and 3 bases at J, with 9 bases in the middle. CDR1 and CDR2 from the germline V gene are SGHTA and FQGNSA.

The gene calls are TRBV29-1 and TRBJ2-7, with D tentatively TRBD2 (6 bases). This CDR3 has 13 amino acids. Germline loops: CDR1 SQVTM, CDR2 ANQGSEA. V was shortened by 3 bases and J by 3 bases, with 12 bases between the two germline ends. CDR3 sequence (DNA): TGCAGCGTTGATGCTGGAGGGAACTACGAGCAGTACTTC. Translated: CSVDAGGNYEQYF.

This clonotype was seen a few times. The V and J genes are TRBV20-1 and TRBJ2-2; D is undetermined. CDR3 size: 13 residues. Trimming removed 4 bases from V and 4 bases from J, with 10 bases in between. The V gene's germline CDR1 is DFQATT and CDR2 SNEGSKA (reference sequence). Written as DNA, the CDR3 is TGCAGTGCTAAGCCCAGGAGCACCGGGGAGCTGTTTTTT. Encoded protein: CSAKPRSTGELFF.

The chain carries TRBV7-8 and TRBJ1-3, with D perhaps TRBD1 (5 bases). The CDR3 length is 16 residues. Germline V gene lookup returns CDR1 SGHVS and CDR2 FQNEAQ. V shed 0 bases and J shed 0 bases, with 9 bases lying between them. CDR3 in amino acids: CASSLAGPLSGNTIYF. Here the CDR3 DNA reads TGTGCCAGCAGCTTAGCGGGACCGCTCTCTGGAAACACCATATATTTT.

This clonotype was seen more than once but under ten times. CDR3 region: CASSQEPVQVSGELFF. The CDR3 DNA follows: TGCGCCAGCAGCCAAGAGCCTGTACAGGTTTCCGGGGAGCTGTTTTTT. V usage is TRBV4-3 and J usage is TRBJ2-2; TRBD1 might be the D (5 bases). With 0 bases removed from V and 6 bases from J, the gap between germline ends came to 14 bases. From germline, CDR1 is LGHNA and CDR2 YSLEER. The CDR3 totals 16 residues.

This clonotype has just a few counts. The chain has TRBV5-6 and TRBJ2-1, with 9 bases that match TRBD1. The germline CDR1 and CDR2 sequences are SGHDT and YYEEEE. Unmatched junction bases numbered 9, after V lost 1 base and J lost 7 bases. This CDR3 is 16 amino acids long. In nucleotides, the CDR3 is TGTGCCAGCAGCTTGCTAAGACAGGGGGGGATGAATGAGCAGTTCTTC. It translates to CASSLLRQGGMNEQFF.

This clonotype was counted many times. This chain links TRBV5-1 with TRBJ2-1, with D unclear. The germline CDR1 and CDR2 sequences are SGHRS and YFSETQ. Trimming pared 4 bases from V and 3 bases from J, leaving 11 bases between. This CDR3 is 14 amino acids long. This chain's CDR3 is CASSQPGSYNEQFF. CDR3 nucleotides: TGCGCCAGCAGCCAACCGGGCAGCTACAATGAGCAGTTCTTC. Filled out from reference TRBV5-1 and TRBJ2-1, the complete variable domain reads KAGVTQTPRYLIKTRGQQVTLSCSPISGHRSVSWYQQTPGQGLQFLFEYFSETQRNKGNFPGRFSGRQFSNSRSEMNVSTLELGDSALYLCASSQPGSYNEQFFGPGTRLTVL.

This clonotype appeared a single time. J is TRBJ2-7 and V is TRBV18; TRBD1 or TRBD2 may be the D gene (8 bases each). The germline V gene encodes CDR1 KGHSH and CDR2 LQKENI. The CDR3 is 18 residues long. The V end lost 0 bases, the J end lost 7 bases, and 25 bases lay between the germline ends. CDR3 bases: TGTGCCAGCTCACCACCCGATGGTGGACAGGGCGGGAGGAGGGAGCAGTACTTC. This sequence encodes CASSPPDGGQGGRREQYF.

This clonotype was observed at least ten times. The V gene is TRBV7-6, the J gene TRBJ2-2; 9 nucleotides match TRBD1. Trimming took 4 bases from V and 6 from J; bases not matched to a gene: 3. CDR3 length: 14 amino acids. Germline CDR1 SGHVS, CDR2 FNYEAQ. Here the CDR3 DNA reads TGTGCCAGCAGCTCGACAGGGGGACCCGGGGAGCTGTTTTTT. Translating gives CASSSTGGPGELFF.

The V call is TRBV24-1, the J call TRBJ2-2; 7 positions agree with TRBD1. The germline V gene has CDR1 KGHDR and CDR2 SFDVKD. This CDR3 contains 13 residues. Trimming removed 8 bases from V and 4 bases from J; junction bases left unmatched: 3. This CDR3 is CATTAGGTGELFF. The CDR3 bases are TGTGCCACCACGGCAGGGGGCACCGGGGAGCTGTTTTTT.

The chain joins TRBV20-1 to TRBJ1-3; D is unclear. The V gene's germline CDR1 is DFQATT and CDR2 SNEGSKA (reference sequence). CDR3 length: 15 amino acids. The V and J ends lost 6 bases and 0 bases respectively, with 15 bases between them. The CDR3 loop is CSANSEGVSGNTIYF. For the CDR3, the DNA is TGCAGTGCCAACTCTGAGGGTGTCTCTGGAAACACCATATATTTT.

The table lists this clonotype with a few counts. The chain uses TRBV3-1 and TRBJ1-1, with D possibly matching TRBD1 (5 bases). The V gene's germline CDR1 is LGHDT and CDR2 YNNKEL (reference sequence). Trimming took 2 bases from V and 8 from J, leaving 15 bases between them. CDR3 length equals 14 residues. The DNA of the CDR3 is TGTGCCAGCAGCCAACAGGGCCCCAGGTCCGAAGCTTTCTTT. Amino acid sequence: CASSQQGPRSEAFF.

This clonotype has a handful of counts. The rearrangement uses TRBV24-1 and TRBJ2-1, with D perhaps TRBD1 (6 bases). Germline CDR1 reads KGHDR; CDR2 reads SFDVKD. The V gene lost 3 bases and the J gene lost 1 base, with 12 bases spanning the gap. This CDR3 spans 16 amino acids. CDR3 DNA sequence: TGTGCCACCAGTGATGCGACAGGTGCATCCTACAATGAGCAGTTCTTC. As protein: CATSDATGASYNEQFF.

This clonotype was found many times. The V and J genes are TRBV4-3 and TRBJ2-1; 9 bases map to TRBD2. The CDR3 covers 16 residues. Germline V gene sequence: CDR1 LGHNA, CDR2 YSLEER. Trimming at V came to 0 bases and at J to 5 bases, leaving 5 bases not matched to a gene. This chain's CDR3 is CASSQESGRIHNEQFF. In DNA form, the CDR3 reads TGCGCCAGCAGCCAAGAGAGCGGGAGGATTCACAATGAGCAGTTCTTC.

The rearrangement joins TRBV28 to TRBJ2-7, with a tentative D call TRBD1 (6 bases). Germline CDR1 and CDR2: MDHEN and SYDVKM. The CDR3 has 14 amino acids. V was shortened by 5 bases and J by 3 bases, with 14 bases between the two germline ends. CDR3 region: CASSPYRDFYEQYF. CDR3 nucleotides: TGTGCCAGCAGTCCCTACAGGGATTTCTACGAGCAGTACTTC.

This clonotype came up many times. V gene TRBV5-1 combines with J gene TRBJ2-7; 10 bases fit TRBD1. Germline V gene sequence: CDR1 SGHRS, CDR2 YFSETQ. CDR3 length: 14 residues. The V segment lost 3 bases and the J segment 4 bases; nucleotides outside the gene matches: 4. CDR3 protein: CASSSGGQGYEQYF. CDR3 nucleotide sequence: TGCGCCAGCAGCTCGGGGGGACAGGGGTACGAGCAGTACTTC.

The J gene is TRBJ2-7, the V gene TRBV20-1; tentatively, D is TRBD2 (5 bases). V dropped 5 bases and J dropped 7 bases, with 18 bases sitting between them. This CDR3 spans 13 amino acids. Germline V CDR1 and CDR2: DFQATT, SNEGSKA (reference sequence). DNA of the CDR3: TGCAGTGCTCCCCGCCCGGGATCCCCTGAGCAGTACTTC. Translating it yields CSAPRPGSPEQYF.